This TCR beta chain comes out of a study of CD8+ T cells in alopecia areata. About the study: Twice daily, treated patients received 5 to 10 mg of oral tofacitinib. Study findings and constraints: Just one nonresponder means the tie between baseline CD8+ expansion and response stays uncertain.

This CDR3 is built from 14 residues. Germline-derived CDR1 and CDR2 are SGHRS and YFSETQ. V shed 2 bases and J 8 bases; nucleotides not matched to a gene: 8. Extraction and reverse transcription of RNA yielded cDNA as the sequencing template. The method was immunoSEQ multiplex PCR; TCRdb's version includes in-frame clones alone and lacks a portion of them. The top ten hold 2% to 3% of the sample, which has about 210,000 clones, around two fifths seen once. This clone has only a few counts. Its antigen is not known. Treatment here: oral pan-JAK inhibitor, 5-10 mg twice daily. Collection of lesional scalp punch biopsies and peripheral blood was performed in alopecia areata patients.

The sequenced sample was CD4+ T cells sorted from blood, obtained at roughly week 38, from a patient treated with tofacitinib. The V call is TRBV5-1, the J call TRBJ1-2, with 8 bases fitting TRBD1. The receptor's source is a human donor with alopecia areata. Here the CDR3 reads CASSLRGQDIGYTF. The CDR3 DNA is TGCGCCAGCAGCTTAAGGGGACAGGACATCGGCTACACCTTC.